This T cell receptor beta chain was identified during a study of T cells in Graves' hyperthyroidism and ophthalmopathy (dated by TCRdb to the late 2010s). Some background on the complete study: Peripheral blood samples were taken at initial diagnosis, before any treatment was given. Prospective prediction of ophthalmopathy was tested in an independent validation cohort consisting of 18 to 20 hyperthyroidism patients and some 16 patients who later progressed to ophthalmopathy. The study also compared thyroid tissue and blood T-cell repertoires from a handful of Graves' hyperthyroidism patients. A discovery cohort of approximately 97 patients, about 43 with Graves' ophthalmopathy and under 60 with stable Graves' hyperthyroidism, was used to find distinguishing TCR V-J signatures. According to the paper, TCR Vbeta CDR3 sequencing was carried out on roughly 130 peripheral blood samples, which came from approximately 41 ophthalmopathy, 80 or so hyperthyroidism and approximately 17 progressor patients. After blood sampling, hyperthyroidism patients were treated with methimazole at a starting dose of 30 mg daily, and ophthalmopathy patients were treated with high-dose intravenous methylprednisolone. The approximately 97 discovery patients were randomly divided into training and test sets at a 7:3 ratio. Results and caveats for the whole study, not just this receptor: In cross-validation, a model built on a 13 V-J signature told ophthalmopathy apart from stable hyperthyroidism with about 90% sensitivity and roughly 82% specificity, and in testing the same model reached 80%/75%. In validation, progression to ophthalmopathy was predicted by the model with 70.59% sensitivity and around 76% specificity, a median of about 6.8 months before onset. No statistical method was used to fix the sample size in advance, and group allocation was not hidden from the investigators. Most expanded thyroid clonotypes (frequency above 0.001) were also found in blood, which suggests that blood repertoires may mirror thyroid immune responses.

The TCR beta CDR3 regions were amplified from the RNA transcripts. For the first round of RT-PCR on the TCR CDR3, the HTBI primer set was used together with the Qiagen OneStep RT-PCR kit. Libraries were constructed in a second round of multiplex PCR, after which size selection and purification were performed. The libraries were sequenced on an Illumina HiSeq2000 using paired-end 100 bp reads. The authors processed their data as follows. Raw data were processed with SOAPnuke, discarding reads with adapters, uncalled bases, mean Phred below 15, or no exact constant-primer or identifier match. High-quality paired reads were merged with COPE v1.2.5, and unique nucleotide sequences were defined as clonotypes. MiTCR v1.1 was used to align clonotypes to the IMGT TRBV, TRBD and TRBJ reference segments. The analysis was restricted to V-J combinations with a frequency above 0.0001, which together covered 99.2% of the repertoires. The TCS score was defined as the ratio of F50 (clonal expansion) to E x V (chaos), calculated using BLOSUM62-based TCRdist between CDR3 peptides within each V-J. Welch's t-statistics and random forest reduced around 520 V-J features to 13, which were used in a naive Bayes classifier (R e1071). TCRdb applied fastp at Q25 and MiXCR to the public reads, then kept only in-frame beta chains. Rows are unified per CDR3 protein, each entry keeping the most common DNA and genes. TCRdb, rather than the study authors, made the V and J calls. The sample yields nearly 250,000 distinct CDR3 sequences; about 17% were counted once. 25% to 30% of the sample rests with the top ten.

Ophthalmopathy patients had moderately to severely active disease, Clinical Activity Score of at least 3, NOSPECS grade of at least 4, and duration under 3 months. Patients with uncontrolled infections, other autoimmune diseases, pregnancy or lactation were excluded. Diagnoses were based on clinical symptoms, serum thyroxine and TRAb, thyroid ultrasound and orbital computed tomography. PBMCs were separated from around 9.1 ml of fresh peripheral blood using Ficoll-Paque density gradient centrifugation. Trizol reagent was used to extract total RNA, and RNA quality was then checked on an Agilent 2100 Bioanalyzer. From a lookup of the germline V gene (reference sequence), CDR1 and CDR2 are MNHEY and SMNVEV. There are 12 amino acids in the CDR3, from cysteine to phenylalanine inclusive. Solely the CDR3 DNA is kept, with 36 bases framed from the first base. The junction shows trimming of 7 bases on V and 6 bases on J, plus 9 bases between the germline ends.

The sample holds many counts of this clonotype. Its antigen remains unidentified. Base qualities are not at hand, and no much larger clone is one base apart. The V and J segments used are TRBV27 and TRBJ1-4, with no confident D gene call. The material sequenced was blood. This clonotype originated in a woman aged 18-30 years with Graves' ophthalmopathy. The DNA sequence reads TGTGCCAGCATGGGTTGGGATGAAAAACTGTTTTTT. Its amino acids are CASMGWDEKLFF.